The present T cell receptor beta chain was sequenced within a study of long-term antiretroviral therapy in people with HIV. Findings of the study overall: In HIV, the repertoires covered a tighter span of CDR3 lengths than in controls. Increased diversity was seen after ART, yet it remained lower than in transplant donor controls. Clones that had undergone expansion before ART dominated the repertoire at all time points.

The samples, holding roughly 0.9-11 million cryopreserved PBMC, were thawed before DNA extraction was carried out. Assay version v3.0 of immunoSEQ was used, and it was run at survey level. TCRdb's copy holds only in-frame clones and misses some; the assay was immunoSEQ multiplex PCR. Of some 30,000 clones listed, about 90% are singletons. Notes on this clone: Antigen specificity is unknown.

The sample was unsorted PBMCs, taken 1.8 years after starting antiretroviral therapy. The receptor comes from a woman under 30 with HIV.

The CDR3: CASSDTGTPGDTQYF. The CDR3 nucleotides are TGTGCCAGCAGCGATACCGGGACCCCTGGGGATACGCAGTATTTT. The chain combines TRBV6-4 with TRBJ2-3, with D tentatively TRBD1 or TRBD2 (5 bases each). Germline CDR1 MRHNA, CDR2 SNTAGT. The CDR3 is 15 residues long. V was trimmed by 6 bases and J by 6 bases, leaving 19 bases between them.